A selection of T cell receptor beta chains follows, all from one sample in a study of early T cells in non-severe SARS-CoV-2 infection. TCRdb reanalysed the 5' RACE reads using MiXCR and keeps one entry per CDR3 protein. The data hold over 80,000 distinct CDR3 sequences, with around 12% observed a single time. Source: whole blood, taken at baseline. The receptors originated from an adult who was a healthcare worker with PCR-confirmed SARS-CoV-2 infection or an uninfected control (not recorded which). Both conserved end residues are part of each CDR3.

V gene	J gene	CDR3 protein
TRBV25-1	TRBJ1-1	CASSGPPGTGTVNTEAFF
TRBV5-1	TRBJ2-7	CASSLALQGPYEQYF
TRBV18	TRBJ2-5	CASSLRGSLAGQETQYF
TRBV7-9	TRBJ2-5	CASSLVMETQYF
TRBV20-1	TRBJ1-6	CSARDEDTKPLHF
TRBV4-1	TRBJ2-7	CASSRDGYSSYEQYF
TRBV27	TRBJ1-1	CASSSAGTGWTEAFF
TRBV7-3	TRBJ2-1	CASSVGTSEGEQFF
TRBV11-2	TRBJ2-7	CASSLVKGGSEQYF
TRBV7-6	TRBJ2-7	CASSLQGQTYEQYF
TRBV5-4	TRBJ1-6	CASSPDPRNSPLHF
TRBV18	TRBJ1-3	CASSPKGGLNTIYF
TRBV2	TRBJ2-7	CAITGVTYEQYF
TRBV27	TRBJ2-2	CASRLDRASTGELFF
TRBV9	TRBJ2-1	CASSVDGAGGLEQFF
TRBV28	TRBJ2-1	CASSLRGGIFGNEQFF
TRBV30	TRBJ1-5	CAWGDRRNQPQHF
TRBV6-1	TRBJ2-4	CASSLDLLLAKNIQYF
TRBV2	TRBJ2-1	CASSSLAGARGSSYNEQFF
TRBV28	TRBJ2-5	CASSGARQGHRTQYF
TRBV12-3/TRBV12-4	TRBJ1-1	CASSLFTGGNTEAFF
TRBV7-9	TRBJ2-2	CASSLGTSTGELFF